Each of the 18 T cell receptor beta chains below was sequenced from the same sample in a study of chemoradiotherapy in HPV16-positive cancers. Only in-frame clones appear in the TCRdb table, and some are missing; sequencing was by immunoSEQ multiplex PCR. This sample has over 35,000 clones, with under 80% found just once. The specimen comprised blood, sampled from a patient who underwent chemoradiotherapy. These TCRs come from a human donor with HPV-associated anogenital cancer.

The chain carries TRBV6-1 and TRBJ1-5; a possible D gene is TRBD1 (5 bases). This CDR3 contains 13 residues. Germline assignment: CDR1 MNHNS and CDR2 SASEGT. Trimming shortened V by 4 bases and J by 6 bases, and 10 bases separated the two germline ends. This CDR3 is CASSGGDVQPQHF. Here the CDR3 DNA reads TGTGCCAGCAGTGGGGGGGACGTTCAGCCCCAGCATTTT.

The chain recombines TRBV15 with TRBJ2-7; D is undetermined. V dropped 0 bases and J dropped 6 bases, with 12 bases sitting between them. CDR3 length: 14 residues. The germline CDR1 and CDR2 sequences are LNHNV and YYDKDF (reference sequence). This chain's CDR3 is CATSRDLGASEQYF. The CDR3 bases are TGTGCCACCAGCAGAGATCTAGGAGCAAGCGAGCAGTACTTC.

The rearrangement links TRBV5-6 to TRBJ1-6; 11 bases agree with TRBD1. Per the germline V gene, CDR1 is SGHDT and CDR2 is YYEEEE. The CDR3 consists of 14 residues. J gave up 10 bases and V 4 bases, and 4 bases lay outside the gene matches. CDR3 region: CASSIWTGGSPLHF. The CDR3 DNA follows: TGTGCCAGCAGCATATGGACAGGGGGCTCACCCCTCCACTTT.

The CDR3 nucleotides are TGTGCCAGCAGCGTACTAGCGGGGGGCTCCGAGCAGTACTTC. Translation: CASSVLAGGSEQYF. The chain employs TRBV9 and TRBJ2-7, with 11 bases aligning to TRBD2. CDR1 and CDR2 from the germline V gene are SGDLS and YYNGEE. The CDR3 loop spans 14 amino acids. Trimming cost V 1 base and J 6 bases; bases outside gene matches: 3. The full variable domain, its missing parts supplied by reference TRBV9 and TRBJ2-7, is DSGVTQTPKHLITATGQRVTLRCSPRSGDLSVYWYQQSLDQGLQFLIQYYNGEERAKGNILERFSAQQFPDLHSELNLSSLELGDSALYFCASSVLAGGSEQYFGPGTRLTVT.

This clone has only a few counts. The rearrangement uses TRBV5-1 and TRBJ1-6; D may be TRBD1 (6 bases). Trimming took 6 bases from V and 5 from J, leaving 15 bases between them. CDR3 size: 15 residues. Germline V CDR1 and CDR2: SGHRS, YFSETQ. CDR3 sequence: CASTHRGVDNSPLHF. CDR3 sequence (DNA): TGCGCCAGCACCCATAGGGGGGTAGATAATTCACCCCTCCACTTT.

This rearrangement joins TRBV9 to TRBJ1-2; D possibly corresponds to TRBD1 (6 bases). The CDR3 extends over 11 amino acids. Trimming removed 4 bases at V and 10 bases at J, with 11 bases between. The germline CDR1 and CDR2 sequences are SGDLS and YYNGEE. The CDR3 DNA reads as TGTGCCAGCAGCACAGACAGGTTCTACACCTTC. It specifies CASSTDRFYTF.

The V call is TRBV29-1, the J call TRBJ2-7, with D unresolved. Trimming stripped 2 bases from V and 0 bases from J, with 5 bases between. Per germline, CDR1 SQVTM and CDR2 ANQGSEA. The CDR3 has 12 residues. The CDR3 reads CSVEQPSYEQYF. The CDR3 DNA sequence: TGCAGCGTTGAACAGCCCTCCTACGAGCAGTACTTC.

This chain uses TRBV7-3 with TRBJ1-6; a weak D match, TRBD1 (6 bases). The germline V gene encodes CDR1 SGHTA and CDR2 FQGTGA. V dropped 2 bases and J dropped 5 bases, with 10 bases sitting between them. The CDR3 runs to 15 residues. The CDR3 is CASSLGTINNSPLHF. The CDR3 DNA follows: TGTGCCAGCAGCTTAGGGACAATTAATAATTCACCCCTCCACTTT.

The rearrangement uses TRBV4-3 and TRBJ1-5; no definite D call. The CDR3 has 13 amino acids. Germline V gene data show CDR1 as LGHNA and CDR2 as YSLEER. V was pared by 0 bases and J by 7 bases, with 7 bases between. The CDR3 DNA follows: TGCGCCAGCAGCCAAGATTTTTCACAGCCCCAGCATTTT. As protein: CASSQDFSQPQHF.

There are a few counts of this clone. The CDR3 is CASSLSQAQYGYTF. CDR3 in DNA: TGTGCCAGCAGCTTATCTCAGGCGCAGTATGGCTACACCTTC. The chain links TRBV7-8 to TRBJ1-2; D unclear. The CDR3 has 14 residues. V was pared by 2 bases and J by 5 bases, with 12 bases between. The V gene's germline CDR1 is SGHVS and CDR2 FQNEAQ. Full variable domain (missing parts from reference TRBV7-8 and TRBJ1-2): GAGVSQSPRYKVAKRGQDVALRCDPISGHVSLFWYQQALGQGPEFLTYFQNEAQLDKSGLPSDRFFAERPEGSVSTLKIQRTQQEDSAVYLCASSLSQAQYGYTFGSGTRLTVV.

The J gene is TRBJ1-2, the V gene TRBV7-9; tentative D call: TRBD1 (5 bases). CDR1 and CDR2 from the germline V gene are SEHNR and FQNEAQ (reference sequence). The V and J ends lost 5 bases and 8 bases respectively, with 12 bases between them. The CDR3 is 12 residues long. CDR3 protein: CASSPGTGGYTF. CDR3 nucleotide sequence: TGTGCCAGCAGCCCGGGGACGGGCGGCTACACCTTC.

The chain employs TRBV7-2 and TRBJ1-2; 8 positions agree with TRBD1. V was pared by 5 bases and J by 6 bases, with 8 bases of the junction left unmatched. There are 14 residues in the CDR3. The germline V gene has CDR1 SGHTA and CDR2 FQGNSA. CDR3 sequence reads: CASSKRQGSNGYTF. The CDR3 nucleotides read TGTGCCAGCAGCAAGAGACAGGGGAGTAATGGCTACACCTTC.

The V call is TRBV7-9, the J call TRBJ1-1; tentatively, D is TRBD1 (6 bases). The V gene lost 6 bases and the J gene lost 1 base, with 12 bases spanning the gap. The CDR3 sequence is 14 residues long. Per the germline V gene, CDR1 is SEHNR and CDR2 is FQNEAQ (reference sequence). CDR3 sequence (DNA): TGTGCCAGCAGTTCCGGGACAACGAACACTGAAGCTTTCTTT. It is translated as CASSSGTTNTEAFF.

The chain has TRBV7-8 and TRBJ2-3, with unresolved D. Trimming cost V 1 base and J 1 base, with 9 bases left between them. From germline, CDR1 is SGHVS and CDR2 FQNEAQ. The CDR3 extends over 15 amino acids. The CDR3: CASSLGLTGTDTQYF. Here the CDR3 DNA reads TGTGCCAGCAGCTTAGGACTGACGGGCACAGATACGCAGTATTTT.

This chain connects TRBV6-5 to TRBJ1-6, with 9 bases identical to TRBD1. The CDR3 length is 15 residues. Germline trimming cut 2 bases from V and 7 bases from J; bases unmatched to any gene: 3. CDR1 MNHEY and CDR2 SVGAGI come from the germline V gene. The CDR3 sequence is CASSYTGQGNSPLHF. CDR3 coding DNA: TGTGCCAGCAGTTACACAGGACAGGGGAATTCACCCCTCCACTTT.

In its sample, this clone was seen a few times. The V gene is TRBV9, the J gene TRBJ2-7; 12 bases align to TRBD2. CDR1 and CDR2 from the germline V gene are SGDLS and YYNGEE. Trimming at V came to 0 bases and at J to 4 bases, leaving 5 bases not matched to a gene. This CDR3 has 16 amino acids. The DNA for the CDR3 is TGTGCCAGCAGCGTAGGGACTAGCGGGAATGTTTACGAGCAGTACTTC. Translating it yields CASSVGTSGNVYEQYF.

V gene TRBV5-5 combines with J gene TRBJ2-1, with 10 bases that match TRBD1. V gave up 5 bases and J gave up 3 bases; unmatched junction bases: 5. The germline V gene has CDR1 SGHKS and CDR2 YYEKEE (reference sequence). The CDR3 extends over 15 amino acids. DNA of the CDR3: TGTGCCAGCAGTGGGGGACAGGGGAGCTACAATGAGCAGTTCTTC. Its translation is CASSGGQGSYNEQFF.

This CDR3 is CASSEQGDEQFF. Here the CDR3 DNA reads TGTGCCAGCAGTGAACAGGGCGATGAGCAGTTCTTC. This chain uses TRBV6-1 with TRBJ2-1; possibly TRBD1 for D (5 bases). V shed 2 bases and J shed 8 bases, with 7 bases lying between them. CDR3 length: 12 amino acids. Germline assignment: CDR1 MNHNS and CDR2 SASEGT.